This note documents a single T cell receptor (beta chain) sequence. This specimen belongs to a study of blood T cell repertoires in COVID-19. Participants, about 18 to 90 years old, spanned fewer than 25 US areas. Original handling: Quantification of nucleated cells was approximated via reference gene primer amplification. The table came from immunoSEQ multiplex PCR; TCRdb's copy has only in-frame clones and leaves some out. Clonal size and the V and J genes are those of that table, whereas D and trimming came from the DNA. The data show around 290,000 clones, 75% to 95% seen once. The CDR3 spans 14 residues. J was trimmed by 5 bases and V by 4 bases; bases with no gene match: 9. Per germline, CDR1 SQVTM and CDR2 ANQGSEA.

The sequence derives from a woman younger than 45 who had recovered from COVID-19. The source material was PBMCs or T cells enriched from blood (not recorded which). The chain has TRBV29-1 and TRBJ2-5, with 8 positions matching TRBD2. The CDR3 region has the DNA TGCAGCGTTGTTAAAGCGGGAGCGGGGGAGACCCAGTACTTC. Translated: CSVVKAGAGETQYF.